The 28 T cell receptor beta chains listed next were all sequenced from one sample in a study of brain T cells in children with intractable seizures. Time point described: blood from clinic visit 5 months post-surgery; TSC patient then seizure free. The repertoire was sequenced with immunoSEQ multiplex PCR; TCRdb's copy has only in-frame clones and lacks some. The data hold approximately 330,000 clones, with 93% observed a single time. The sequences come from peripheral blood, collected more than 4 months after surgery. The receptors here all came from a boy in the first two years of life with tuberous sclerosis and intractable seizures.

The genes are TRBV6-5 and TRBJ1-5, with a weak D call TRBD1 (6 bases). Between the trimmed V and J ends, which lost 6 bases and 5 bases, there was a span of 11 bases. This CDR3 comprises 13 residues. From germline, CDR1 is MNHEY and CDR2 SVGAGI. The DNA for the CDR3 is TGTGCCAGCAGCAGGGAGGGGGATCAGCCCCAGCATTTT. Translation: CASSREGDQPQHF.

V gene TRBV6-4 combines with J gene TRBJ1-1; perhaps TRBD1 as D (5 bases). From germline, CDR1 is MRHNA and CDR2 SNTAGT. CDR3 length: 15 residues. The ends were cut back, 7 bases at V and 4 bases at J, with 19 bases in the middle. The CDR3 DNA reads TGTGCCAGCATAGGGGTAAACGGTCGGGGCACTGAAGCTTTCTTT. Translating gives CASIGVNGRGTEAFF.

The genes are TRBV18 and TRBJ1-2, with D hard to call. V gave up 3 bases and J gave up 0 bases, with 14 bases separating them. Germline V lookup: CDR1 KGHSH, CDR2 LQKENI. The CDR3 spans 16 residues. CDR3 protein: CASSPPPPQANYGYTF. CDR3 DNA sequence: TGTGCCAGCTCACCCCCCCCTCCGCAAGCTAACTATGGCTACACCTTC.

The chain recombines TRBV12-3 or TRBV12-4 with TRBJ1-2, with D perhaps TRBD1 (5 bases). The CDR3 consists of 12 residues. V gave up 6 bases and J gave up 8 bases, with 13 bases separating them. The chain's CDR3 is CASSPKTVGYTF. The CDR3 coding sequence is TGTGCCAGCAGCCCAAAGACAGTCGGCTACACCTTC.

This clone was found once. The CDR3 DNA follows: TGTGCCAGCAGCGTAGAGTTGTCAGGGATCGGGGAGCTGTTTTTT. Amino acids: CASSVELSGIGELFF. The genes are TRBV9 and TRBJ2-2; maybe TRBD1 (5 bases). V shed 0 bases and J shed 7 bases, with 13 bases lying between them. The CDR3 is 15 amino acids. Germline V gene sequence: CDR1 SGDLS, CDR2 YYNGEE.

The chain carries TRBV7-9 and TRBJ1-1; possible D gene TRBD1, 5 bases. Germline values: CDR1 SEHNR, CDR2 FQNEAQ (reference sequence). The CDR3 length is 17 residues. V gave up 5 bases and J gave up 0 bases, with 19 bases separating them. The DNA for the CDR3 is TGTGCCAGCAGCCCTGGCCCCCTTAGGGGTATGAACACTGAAGCTTTCTTT. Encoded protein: CASSPGPLRGMNTEAFF.

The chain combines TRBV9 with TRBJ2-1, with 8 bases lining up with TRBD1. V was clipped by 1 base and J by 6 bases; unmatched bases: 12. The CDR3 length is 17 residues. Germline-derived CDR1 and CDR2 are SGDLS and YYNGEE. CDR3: CASSVQYDRGFGNEQFF. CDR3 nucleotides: TGTGCCAGCAGCGTACAATACGACAGGGGATTCGGCAATGAGCAGTTCTTC.

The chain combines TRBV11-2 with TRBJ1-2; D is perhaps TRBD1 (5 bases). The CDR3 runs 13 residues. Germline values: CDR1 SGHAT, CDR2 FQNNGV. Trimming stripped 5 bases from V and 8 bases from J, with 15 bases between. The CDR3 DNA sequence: TGTGCCAGCAGCCCATCGGTAGGGGCAGGCTACACCTTC. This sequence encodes CASSPSVGAGYTF.

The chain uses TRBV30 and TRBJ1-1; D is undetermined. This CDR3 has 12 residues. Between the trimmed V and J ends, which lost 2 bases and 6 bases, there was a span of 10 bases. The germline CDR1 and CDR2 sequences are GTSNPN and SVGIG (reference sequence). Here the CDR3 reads CAWSPMTAEAFF. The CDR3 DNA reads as TGTGCCTGGAGTCCTATGACGGCTGAAGCTTTCTTT.

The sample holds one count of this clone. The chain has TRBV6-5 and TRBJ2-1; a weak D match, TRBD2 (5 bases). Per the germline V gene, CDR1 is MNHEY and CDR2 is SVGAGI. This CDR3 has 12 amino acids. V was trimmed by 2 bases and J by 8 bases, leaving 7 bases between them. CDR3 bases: TGTGCCAGCAGTTACGATAGCGATGAGCAGTTCTTC. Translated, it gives CASSYDSDEQFF.

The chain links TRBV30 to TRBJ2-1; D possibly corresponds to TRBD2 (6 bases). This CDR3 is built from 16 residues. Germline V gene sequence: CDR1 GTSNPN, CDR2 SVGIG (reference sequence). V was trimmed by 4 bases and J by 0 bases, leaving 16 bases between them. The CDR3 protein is CAWNEYSGNSYNEQFF. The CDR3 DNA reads TGTGCCTGGAATGAATATAGCGGCAACTCCTACAATGAGCAGTTCTTC.

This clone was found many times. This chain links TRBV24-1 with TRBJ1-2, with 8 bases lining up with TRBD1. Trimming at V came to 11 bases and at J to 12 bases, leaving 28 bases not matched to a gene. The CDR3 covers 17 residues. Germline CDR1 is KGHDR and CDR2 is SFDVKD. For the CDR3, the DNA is TGTGCCATATTTTACCGGGACAGGTTGTCTGGTCAGGACACCAACACCTTC. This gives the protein CAIFYRDRLSGQDTNTF.

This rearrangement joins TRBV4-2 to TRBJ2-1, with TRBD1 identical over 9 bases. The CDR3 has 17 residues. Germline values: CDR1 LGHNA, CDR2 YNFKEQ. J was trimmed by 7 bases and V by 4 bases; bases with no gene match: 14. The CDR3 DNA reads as TGTGCCAGCAGCCTCAGGGTGGGGGAACAGGGGGCGAATGAGCAGTTCTTC. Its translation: CASSLRVGEQGANEQFF.

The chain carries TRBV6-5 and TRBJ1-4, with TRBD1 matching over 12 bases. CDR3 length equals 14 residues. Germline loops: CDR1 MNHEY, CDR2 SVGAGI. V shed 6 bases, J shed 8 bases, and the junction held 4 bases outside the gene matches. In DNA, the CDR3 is TGTGCCAGCAGGACCGGGACAGGGGGCGAAAAACTGTTTTTT. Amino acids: CASRTGTGGEKLFF.

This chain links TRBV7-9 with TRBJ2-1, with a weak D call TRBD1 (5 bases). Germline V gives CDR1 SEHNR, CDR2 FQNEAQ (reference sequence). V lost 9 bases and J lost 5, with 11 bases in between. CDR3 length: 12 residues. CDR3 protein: CARAGFDNEQFF. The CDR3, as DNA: TGTGCCAGGGCAGGGTTCGACAATGAGCAGTTCTTC.

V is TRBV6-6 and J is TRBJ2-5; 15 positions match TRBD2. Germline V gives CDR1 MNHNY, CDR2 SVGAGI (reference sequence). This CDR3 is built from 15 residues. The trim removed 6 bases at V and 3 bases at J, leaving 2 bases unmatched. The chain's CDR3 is CASRGLAGGEETQYF. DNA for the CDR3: TGTGCCAGCAGAGGACTAGCGGGAGGGGAAGAGACCCAGTACTTC.

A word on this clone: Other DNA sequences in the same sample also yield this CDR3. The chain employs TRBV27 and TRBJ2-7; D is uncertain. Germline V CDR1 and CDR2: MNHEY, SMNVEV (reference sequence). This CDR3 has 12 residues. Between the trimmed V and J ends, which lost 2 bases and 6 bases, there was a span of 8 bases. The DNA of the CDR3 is TGTGCCAGCAGTTTACCCGGGCGCGAGCAGTACTTC. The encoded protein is CASSLPGREQYF.

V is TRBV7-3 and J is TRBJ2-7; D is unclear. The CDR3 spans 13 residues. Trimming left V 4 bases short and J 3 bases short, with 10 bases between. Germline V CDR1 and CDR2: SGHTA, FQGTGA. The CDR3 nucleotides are TGTGCCAGCAGCTCCCGACATTTCTACGAGCAGTACTTC. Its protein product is CASSSRHFYEQYF.

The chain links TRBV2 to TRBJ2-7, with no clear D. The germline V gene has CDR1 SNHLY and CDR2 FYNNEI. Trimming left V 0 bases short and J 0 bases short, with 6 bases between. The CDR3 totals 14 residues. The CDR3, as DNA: TGTGCCAGCAGTGAAGCGCTTCTCTCCTACGAGCAGTACTTC. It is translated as CASSEALLSYEQYF.

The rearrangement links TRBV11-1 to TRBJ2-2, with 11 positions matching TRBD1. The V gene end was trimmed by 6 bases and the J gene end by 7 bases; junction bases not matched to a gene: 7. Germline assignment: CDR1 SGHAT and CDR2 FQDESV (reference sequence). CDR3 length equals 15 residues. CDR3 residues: CASRSGQGAIGELFF. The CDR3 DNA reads TGTGCCAGCAGATCCGGACAGGGGGCCATCGGGGAGCTGTTTTTT.

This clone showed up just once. The CDR3 reads CASSWTRGGLTEAFF. For the CDR3, the DNA is TGCGCCAGCAGCTGGACACGGGGAGGGTTAACTGAAGCTTTCTTT. The chain couples TRBV5-1 to TRBJ1-1, with D possibly matching TRBD1 (5 bases). CDR1 SGHRS and CDR2 YFSETQ come from the germline V gene. The length of the CDR3 is 15 residues. Trimming shortened V by 3 bases and J by 5 bases, and 17 bases separated the two germline ends.

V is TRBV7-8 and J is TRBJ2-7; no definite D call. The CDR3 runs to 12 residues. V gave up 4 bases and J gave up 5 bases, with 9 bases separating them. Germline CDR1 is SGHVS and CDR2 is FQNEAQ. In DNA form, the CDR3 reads TGTGCCAGCAGCTACCCCTACGACGAGCAGTACTTC. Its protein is CASSYPYDEQYF.

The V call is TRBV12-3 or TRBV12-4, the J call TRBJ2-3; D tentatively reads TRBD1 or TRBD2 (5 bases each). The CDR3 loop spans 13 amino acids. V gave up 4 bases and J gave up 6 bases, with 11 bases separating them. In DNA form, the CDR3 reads TGTGCCAGCAGTTCGGGGCTCCTTGATACGCAGTATTTT. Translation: CASSSGLLDTQYF.

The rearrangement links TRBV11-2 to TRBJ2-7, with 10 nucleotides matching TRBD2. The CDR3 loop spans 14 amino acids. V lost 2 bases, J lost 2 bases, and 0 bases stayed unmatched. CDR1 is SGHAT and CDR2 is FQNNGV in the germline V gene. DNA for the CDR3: TGTGCCAGCAGCTTACTAGCGGGAGCCTACGAGCAGTACTTC. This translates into CASSLLAGAYEQYF.

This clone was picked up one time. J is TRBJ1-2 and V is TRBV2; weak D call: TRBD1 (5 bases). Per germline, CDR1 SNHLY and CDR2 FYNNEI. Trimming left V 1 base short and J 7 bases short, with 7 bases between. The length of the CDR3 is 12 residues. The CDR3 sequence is CASSEDRLGYTF. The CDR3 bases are TGTGCCAGCAGTGAAGACAGGCTTGGCTACACCTTC.

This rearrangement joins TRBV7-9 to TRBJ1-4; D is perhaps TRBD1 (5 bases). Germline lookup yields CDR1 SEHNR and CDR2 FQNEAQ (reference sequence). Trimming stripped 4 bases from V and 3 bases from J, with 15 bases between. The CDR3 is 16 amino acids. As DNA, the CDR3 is TGTGCCAGCAGCTCAGCCCTTCAGGGCCCTAATGAAAAACTGTTTTTT. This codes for CASSSALQGPNEKLFF.

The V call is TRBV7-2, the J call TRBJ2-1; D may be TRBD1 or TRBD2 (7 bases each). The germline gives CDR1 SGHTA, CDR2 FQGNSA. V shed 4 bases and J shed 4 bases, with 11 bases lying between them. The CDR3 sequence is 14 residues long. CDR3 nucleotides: TGTGCCAGCAGCTCCAGGGGGGGTTACAATGAGCAGTTCTTC. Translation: CASSSRGGYNEQFF.

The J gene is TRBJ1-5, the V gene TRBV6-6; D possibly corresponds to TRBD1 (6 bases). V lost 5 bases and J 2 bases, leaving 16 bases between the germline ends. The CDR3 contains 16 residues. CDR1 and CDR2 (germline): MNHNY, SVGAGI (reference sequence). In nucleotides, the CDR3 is TGTGCCAGCAGTCCCCTCGGGGAGGGGGGCAATCAGCCCCAGCATTTT. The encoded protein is CASSPLGEGGNQPQHF.